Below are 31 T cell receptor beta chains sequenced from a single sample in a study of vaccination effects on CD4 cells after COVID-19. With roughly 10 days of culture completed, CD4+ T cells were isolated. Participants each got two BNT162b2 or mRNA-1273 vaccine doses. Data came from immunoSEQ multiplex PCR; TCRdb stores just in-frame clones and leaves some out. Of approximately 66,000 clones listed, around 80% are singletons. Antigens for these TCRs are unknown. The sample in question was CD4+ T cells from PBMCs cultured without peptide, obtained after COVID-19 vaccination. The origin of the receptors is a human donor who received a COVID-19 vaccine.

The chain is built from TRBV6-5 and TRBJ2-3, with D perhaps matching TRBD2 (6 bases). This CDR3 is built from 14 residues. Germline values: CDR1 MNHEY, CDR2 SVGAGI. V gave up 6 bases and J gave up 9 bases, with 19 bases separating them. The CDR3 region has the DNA TGTGCCAGCAGAAAAATCGGACTACTTGAGACGCAGTATTTT. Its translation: CASRKIGLLETQYF.

CDR3 sequence reads: CASSFGGGGTEAFF. As DNA, the CDR3 is TGCGCCAGCAGCTTTGGGGGAGGAGGGACTGAAGCTTTCTTT. The chain recombines TRBV5-1 with TRBJ1-1; TRBD1 might be the D (5 bases). From germline, CDR1 is SGHRS and CDR2 YFSETQ. This CDR3 spans 14 amino acids. The germline V and J ends were trimmed by 2 bases and 5 bases, with 13 bases remaining between them.

The CDR3 DNA reads TGCGCCAGCATGGGGGGGGGCAGATCTAACTATGGCTACACCTTC. This encodes CASMGGGRSNYGYTF. The V call is TRBV10-1, the J call TRBJ1-2, with a weak D call TRBD1 (6 bases). The CDR3 has 15 residues. Germline values: CDR1 WNHNN, CDR2 SYGVQD (reference sequence). Trimming stripped 7 bases from V and 0 bases from J, with 15 bases between.

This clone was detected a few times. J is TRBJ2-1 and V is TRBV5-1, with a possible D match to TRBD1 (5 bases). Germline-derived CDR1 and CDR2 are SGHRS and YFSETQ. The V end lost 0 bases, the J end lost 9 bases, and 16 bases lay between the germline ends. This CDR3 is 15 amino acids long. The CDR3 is CASSLADNQVREQFF. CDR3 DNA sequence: TGCGCCAGCAGCTTGGCGGACAACCAGGTCCGTGAGCAGTTCTTC.

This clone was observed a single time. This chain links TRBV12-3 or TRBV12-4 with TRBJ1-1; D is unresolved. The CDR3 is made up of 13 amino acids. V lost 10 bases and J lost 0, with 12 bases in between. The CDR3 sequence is CAKRSFMNTEAFF. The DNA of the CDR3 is TGTGCCAAAAGGTCATTTATGAACACTGAAGCTTTCTTT.

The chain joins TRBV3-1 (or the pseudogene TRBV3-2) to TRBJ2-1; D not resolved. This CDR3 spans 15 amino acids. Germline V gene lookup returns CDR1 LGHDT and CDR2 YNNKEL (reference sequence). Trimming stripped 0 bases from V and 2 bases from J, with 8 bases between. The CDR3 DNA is TGTGCCAGCAGCCAAGATAGACTCCCCTACAATGAGCAGTTCTTC. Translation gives CASSQDRLPYNEQFF.

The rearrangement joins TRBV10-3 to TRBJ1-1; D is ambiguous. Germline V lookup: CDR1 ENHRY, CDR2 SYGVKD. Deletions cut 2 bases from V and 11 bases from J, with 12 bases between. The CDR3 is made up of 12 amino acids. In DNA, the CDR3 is TGTGCCATCAGTGAGAGGTTGGAGCCGGCTTTCTTT. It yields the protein CAISERLEPAFF.

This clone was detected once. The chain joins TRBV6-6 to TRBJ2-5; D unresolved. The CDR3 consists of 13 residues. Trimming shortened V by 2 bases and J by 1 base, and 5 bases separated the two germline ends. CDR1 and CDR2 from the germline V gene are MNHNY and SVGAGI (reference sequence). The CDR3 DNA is TGTGCCAGCAGTTACGGGTTCCAAGAGACCCAGTACTTC. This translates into CASSYGFQETQYF.

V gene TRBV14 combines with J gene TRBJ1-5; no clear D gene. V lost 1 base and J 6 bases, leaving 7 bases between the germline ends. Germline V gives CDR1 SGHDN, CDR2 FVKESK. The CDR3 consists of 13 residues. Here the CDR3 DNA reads TGTGCCAGCAGCCAAGGAGCAGGTCAGCCCCAGCATTTT. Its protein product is CASSQGAGQPQHF.

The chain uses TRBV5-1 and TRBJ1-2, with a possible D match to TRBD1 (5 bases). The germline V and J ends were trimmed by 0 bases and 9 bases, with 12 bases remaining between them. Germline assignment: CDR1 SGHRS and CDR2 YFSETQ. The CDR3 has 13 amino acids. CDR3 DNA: TGCGCCAGCAGCTTGGGGGGGGTATCGCGCTACACCTTC. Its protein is CASSLGGVSRYTF.

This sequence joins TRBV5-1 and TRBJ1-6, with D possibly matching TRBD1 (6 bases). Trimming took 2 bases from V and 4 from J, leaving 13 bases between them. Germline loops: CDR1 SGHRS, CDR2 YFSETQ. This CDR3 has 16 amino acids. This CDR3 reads CASSLTTGLYNSPLHF. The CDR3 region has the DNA TGCGCCAGCAGCTTAACTACAGGGCTGTATAATTCACCCCTCCACTTT.

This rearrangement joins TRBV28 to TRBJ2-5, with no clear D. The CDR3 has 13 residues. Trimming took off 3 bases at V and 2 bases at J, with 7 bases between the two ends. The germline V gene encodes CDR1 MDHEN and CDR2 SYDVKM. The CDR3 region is CASSFRIQETQYF. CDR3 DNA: TGTGCCAGCAGTTTCCGTATACAAGAGACCCAGTACTTC.

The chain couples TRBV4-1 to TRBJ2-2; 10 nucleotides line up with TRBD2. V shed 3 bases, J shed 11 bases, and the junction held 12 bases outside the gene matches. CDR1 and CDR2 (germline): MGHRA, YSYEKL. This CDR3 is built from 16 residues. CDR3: CASSQGRPSGGRELFF. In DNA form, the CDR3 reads TGCGCCAGCAGCCAGGGGCGCCCTAGCGGGGGCCGAGAGCTGTTTTTT.

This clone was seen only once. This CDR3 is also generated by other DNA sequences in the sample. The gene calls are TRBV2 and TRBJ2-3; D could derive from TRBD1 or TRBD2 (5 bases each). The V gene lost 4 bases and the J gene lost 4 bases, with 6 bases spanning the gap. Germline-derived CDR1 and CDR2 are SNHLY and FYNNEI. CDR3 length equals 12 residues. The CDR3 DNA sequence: TGTGCCAGCAGTGCGGGGCCAGATACGCAGTATTTT. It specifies CASSAGPDTQYF.

The CDR3 here is CASSFGQGGPYEQYV. The CDR3 DNA is TGTGCCAGCAGTTTTGGCCAGGGGGGACCCTACGAGCAGTACGTC. The rearrangement joins TRBV6-2 or TRBV6-3 to TRBJ2-7, with D maybe TRBD1 (7 bases). Germline CDR1 and CDR2: MNHEY and SVGEGT. Trimming removed 4 bases from V and 2 bases from J, with 15 bases in between. The CDR3 spans 15 residues.

CDR3 sequence: CASSVAGELFF. CDR3 nucleotides: TGTGCCAGCAGTGTCGCCGGGGAGCTGTTTTTT. The chain joins TRBV2 to TRBJ2-2; D gene unclear. The CDR3 has 11 residues. CDR1 SNHLY and CDR2 FYNNEI come from the germline V gene. V shed 4 bases and J shed 6 bases, with 3 bases lying between them.

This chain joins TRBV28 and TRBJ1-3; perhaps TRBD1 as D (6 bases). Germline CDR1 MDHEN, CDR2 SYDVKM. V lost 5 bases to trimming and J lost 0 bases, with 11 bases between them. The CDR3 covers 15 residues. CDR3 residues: CASSETGGSGNTIYF. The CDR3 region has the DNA TGTGCCAGCAGTGAGACAGGCGGCTCTGGAAACACCATATATTTT.

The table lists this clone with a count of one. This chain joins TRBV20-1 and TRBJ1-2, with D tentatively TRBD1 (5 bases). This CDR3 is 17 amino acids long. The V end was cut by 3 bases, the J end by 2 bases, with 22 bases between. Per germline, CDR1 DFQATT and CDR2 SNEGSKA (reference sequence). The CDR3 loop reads CSASIHAGLPPNYGYTF. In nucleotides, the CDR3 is TGCAGTGCTAGTATTCACGCGGGACTCCCCCCAAACTATGGCTACACCTTC.

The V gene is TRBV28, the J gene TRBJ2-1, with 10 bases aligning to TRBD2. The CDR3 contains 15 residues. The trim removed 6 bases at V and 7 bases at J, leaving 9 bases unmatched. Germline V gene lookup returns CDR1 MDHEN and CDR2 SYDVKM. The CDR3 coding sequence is TGTGCCAGCAGACGGCCGGGACTAGCGTCGAATGAGCAGTTCTTC. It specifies CASRRPGLASNEQFF. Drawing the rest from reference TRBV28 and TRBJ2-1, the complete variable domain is DVKVTQSSRYLVKRTGEKVFLECVQDMDHENMFWYRQDPGLGLRLIYFSYDVKMKEKGDIPEGYSVSREKKERFSLILESASTNQTSMYLCASRRPGLASNEQFFGPGTRLTVL.

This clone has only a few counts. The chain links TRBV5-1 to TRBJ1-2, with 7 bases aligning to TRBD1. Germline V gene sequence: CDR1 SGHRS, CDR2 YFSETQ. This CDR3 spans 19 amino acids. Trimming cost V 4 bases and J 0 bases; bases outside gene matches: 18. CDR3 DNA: TGCGCCAGCAGCCCCTATACTGGGACAGCCGGAGAACCTAACTATGGCTACACCTTC. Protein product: CASSPYTGTAGEPNYGYTF.

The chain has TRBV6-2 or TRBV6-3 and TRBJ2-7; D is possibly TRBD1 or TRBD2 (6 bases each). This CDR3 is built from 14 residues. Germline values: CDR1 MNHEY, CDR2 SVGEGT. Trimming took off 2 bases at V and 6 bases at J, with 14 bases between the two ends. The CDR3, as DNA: TGTGCCAGCAGTTACAATGGGGGGCGCGGCGAGCAGTACGTC. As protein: CASSYNGGRGEQYV.

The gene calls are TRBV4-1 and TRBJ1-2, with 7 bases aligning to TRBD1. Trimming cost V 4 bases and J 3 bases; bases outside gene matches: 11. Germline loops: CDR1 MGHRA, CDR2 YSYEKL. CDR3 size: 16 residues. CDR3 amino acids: CASSPLTGALYYGYTF. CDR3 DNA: TGCGCCAGCAGCCCGCTAACAGGGGCCCTTTACTATGGCTACACCTTC.

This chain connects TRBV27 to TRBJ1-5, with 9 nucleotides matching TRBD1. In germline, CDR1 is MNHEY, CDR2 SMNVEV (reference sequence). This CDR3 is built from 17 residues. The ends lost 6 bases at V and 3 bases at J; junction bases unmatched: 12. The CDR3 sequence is CASSRRTGETPNQPQHF. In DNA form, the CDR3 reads TGTGCCAGCAGCAGACGGACAGGGGAGACCCCCAATCAGCCCCAGCATTTT.

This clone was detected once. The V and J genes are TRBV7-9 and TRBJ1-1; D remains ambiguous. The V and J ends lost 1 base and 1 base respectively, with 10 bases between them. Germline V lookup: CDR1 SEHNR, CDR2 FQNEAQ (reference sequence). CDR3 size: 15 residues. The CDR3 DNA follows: TGTGCCAGCAGCTTAGATGGACGGCCGAACACTGAAGCTTTCTTT. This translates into CASSLDGRPNTEAFF.

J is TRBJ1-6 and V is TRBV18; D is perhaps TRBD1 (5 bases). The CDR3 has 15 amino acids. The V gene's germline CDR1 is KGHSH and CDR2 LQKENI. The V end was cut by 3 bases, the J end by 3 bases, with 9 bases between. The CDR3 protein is CASSPGLSYNSPLHF. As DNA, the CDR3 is TGTGCCAGCTCACCGGGACTGAGCTATAATTCACCCCTCCACTTT.

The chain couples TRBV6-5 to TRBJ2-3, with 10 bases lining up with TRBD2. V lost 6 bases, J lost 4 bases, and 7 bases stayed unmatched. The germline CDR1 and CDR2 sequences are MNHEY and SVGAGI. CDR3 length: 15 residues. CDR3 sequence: CASRLAGLLSDTQYF. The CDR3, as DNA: TGTGCCAGCAGACTAGCGGGGCTTCTCTCAGATACGCAGTATTTT.

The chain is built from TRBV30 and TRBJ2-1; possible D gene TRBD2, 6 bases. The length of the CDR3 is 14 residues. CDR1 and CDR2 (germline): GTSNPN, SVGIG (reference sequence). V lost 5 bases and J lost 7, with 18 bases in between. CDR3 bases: TGTGCCTGGGGGACCGGGACTGGAAAAAATGAGCAGTTCTTC. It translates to CAWGTGTGKNEQFF.

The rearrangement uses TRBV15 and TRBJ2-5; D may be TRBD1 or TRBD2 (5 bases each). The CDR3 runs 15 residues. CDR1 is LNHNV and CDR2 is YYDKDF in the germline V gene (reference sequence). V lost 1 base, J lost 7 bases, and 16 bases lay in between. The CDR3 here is CATSRVDGAYGTQYF. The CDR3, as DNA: TGTGCCACCAGCAGAGTGGACGGGGCGTACGGGACCCAGTACTTC. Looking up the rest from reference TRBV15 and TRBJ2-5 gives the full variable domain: DAMVIQNPRYQVTQFGKPVTLSCSQTLNHNVMYWYQQKSSQAPKLLFHYYDKDFNNEADTPDNFQSRRPNTSFCFLDIRSPGLGDTAMYLCATSRVDGAYGTQYFGPGTRLLVL.

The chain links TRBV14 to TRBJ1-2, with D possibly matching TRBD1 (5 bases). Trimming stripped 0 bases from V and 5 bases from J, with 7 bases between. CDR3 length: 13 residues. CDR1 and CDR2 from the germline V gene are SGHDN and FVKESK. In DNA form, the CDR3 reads TGTGCCAGCAGCCAAGACCGGACATATGGCTACACCTTC. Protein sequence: CASSQDRTYGYTF.

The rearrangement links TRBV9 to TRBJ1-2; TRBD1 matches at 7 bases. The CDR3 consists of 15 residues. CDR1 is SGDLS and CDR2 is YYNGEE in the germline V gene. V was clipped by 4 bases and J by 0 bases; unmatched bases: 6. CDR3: CASSSGTAANYGYTF. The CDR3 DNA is TGTGCCAGCAGCTCTGGGACAGCCGCTAACTATGGCTACACCTTC.

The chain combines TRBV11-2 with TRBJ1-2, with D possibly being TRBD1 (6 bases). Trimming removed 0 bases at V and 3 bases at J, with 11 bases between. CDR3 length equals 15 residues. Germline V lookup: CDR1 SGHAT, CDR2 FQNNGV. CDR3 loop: CASSLDGGGYYGYTF. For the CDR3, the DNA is TGTGCCAGCAGCTTAGATGGAGGGGGTTACTATGGCTACACCTTC.